The 11 T cell receptor beta chains presented below share a single source sample, sequenced in a study of blood T cells in healthy people across ages. PCR was performed a second time for 7 to 11 cycles using a sample-barcoded 5' primer and a J-beta primer mix. TCRdb redid the calling of the 5' RACE reads with MiXCR, one entry per CDR3 protein. The sample lists over a million distinct CDR3 sequences, roughly 59% seen once, with about 6.7% in the top ten. Sequenced sample: blood. Source of these receptors: a man aged 18 to 30 in good health.

The J gene is TRBJ1-2, the V gene TRBV29-1; 7 nucleotides agree with TRBD1. V was pared by 3 bases and J by 6 bases, with 13 bases of the junction left unmatched. CDR3 size: 15 residues. CDR1 is SQVTM and CDR2 is ANQGSEA in the germline V gene. CDR3 in amino acids: CSVESPGRGFNGYTF. DNA of the CDR3: TGCAGCGTTGAGTCGCCTGGCAGGGGGTTTAATGGCTACACCTTC.

The rearrangement uses TRBV20-1 and TRBJ1-2, with D tentatively TRBD1 (6 bases). The CDR3 loop spans 11 amino acids. Per germline, CDR1 DFQATT and CDR2 SNEGSKA (reference sequence). V lost 3 bases to trimming and J lost 8 bases, with 10 bases between them. The CDR3 sequence is CSASTGTGYTF. The CDR3 coding sequence is TGCAGTGCTAGCACAGGGACCGGCTACACCTTC.

In this sample, this clonotype turned up a few times. The CDR3 here is CSAMSRVTHNEQFF. CDR3 coding DNA: TGCAGTGCTATGTCCAGGGTTACTCACAATGAGCAGTTCTTC. The rearrangement links TRBV20-1 to TRBJ2-1; perhaps TRBD1 as D (5 bases). Trimming cost V 4 bases and J 5 bases, with 15 bases left between them. There are 14 residues in the CDR3. Germline CDR1 and CDR2: DFQATT and SNEGSKA (reference sequence).

The chain combines TRBV12-5 with TRBJ1-1; D is uncertain. Germline values: CDR1 LGHNT, CDR2 FRNRAP. This CDR3 has 13 residues. V lost 1 base and J lost 5, with 8 bases in between. CDR3 nucleotide sequence: TGTGCTAGTGGTTTGGCATCGGTTACTGAAGCTTTCTTT. Protein sequence: CASGLASVTEAFF.

The chain is built from TRBV11-2 and TRBJ2-4; D is ambiguous. TRBJ2-7 matches the DNA end more closely, so the J call is doubtful. This CDR3 is 15 amino acids long. Germline CDR1 reads SGHAT; CDR2 reads FQNNGV. This chain's CDR3 is CASSLVARDEYEQYF. The CDR3, as DNA: TGTGCCAGCAGCTTAGTAGCCAGAGACGAATACGAGCAGTACTTC.

This clonotype was counted only a few times. The V gene is TRBV7-9, the J gene TRBJ2-6; D may be TRBD1 (5 bases). This CDR3 spans 18 amino acids. The V end was cut by 1 base, the J end by 0 bases, with 13 bases between. Germline CDR1 is SEHNR and CDR2 is FQNEAQ (reference sequence). CDR3 sequence: CASSLGFRDSSGANVLTF. The CDR3 nucleotides read TGTGCCAGCAGCTTAGGTTTCAGGGATAGCTCTGGGGCCAACGTCCTGACTTTC.

The chain carries TRBV7-2 and TRBJ2-7; TRBD1 might be the D (5 bases). Germline CDR1 and CDR2: SGHTA and FQGNSA. Trimming pared 5 bases from V and 3 bases from J, leaving 20 bases between. The CDR3 is made up of 16 amino acids. CDR3 protein: CASSRLSNVQVYEQYF. CDR3 DNA: TGTGCCAGCAGCCGCCTCTCCAACGTACAGGTCTACGAGCAGTACTTC.

V gene TRBV20-1 combines with J gene TRBJ2-7; D is undetermined. Trimming shortened V by 4 bases and J by 2 bases, and 9 bases separated the two germline ends. CDR1 DFQATT and CDR2 SNEGSKA come from the germline V gene (reference sequence). The CDR3 loop spans 12 amino acids. CDR3 amino acids: CSAKGSTYEQYF. CDR3 DNA: TGCAGTGCTAAAGGCAGCACCTACGAGCAGTACTTC.

The V and J genes are TRBV5-6 and TRBJ1-4; TRBD1 is a possible D gene (6 bases). The V gene's germline CDR1 is SGHDT and CDR2 YYEEEE. The CDR3 covers 17 residues. Trimming removed 4 bases from V and 1 base from J, with 17 bases in between. The DNA for the CDR3 is TGTGCCAGCAGCCAAGACAGGAACTTCTTAACTAATGAAAAACTGTTTTTT. Translation gives CASSQDRNFLTNEKLFF.

The chain uses TRBV20-1 and TRBJ2-3; 7 bases align to TRBD2. The CDR3 is 13 residues long. The junction had 7 bases not matched to a gene; V was cut back by 4 bases and J by 6 bases. Germline-derived CDR1 and CDR2 are DFQATT and SNEGSKA (reference sequence). The CDR3 nucleotides read TGCAGTGCTACTGGCGGGAGCATCGATACGCAGTATTTT. Its protein product is CSATGGSIDTQYF.

This sequence joins TRBV6-6 and TRBJ2-4, with D possibly being TRBD1 (5 bases). V lost 5 bases and J lost 13, with 21 bases in between. The CDR3 is 14 amino acids. CDR1 and CDR2 from the germline V gene are MNHNY and SVGAGI (reference sequence). CDR3 amino acids: CASSPLGQGEEQYF. The CDR3 region has the DNA TGTGCCAGCAGTCCCCTTGGCCAGGGTGAAGAGCAGTACTTC.